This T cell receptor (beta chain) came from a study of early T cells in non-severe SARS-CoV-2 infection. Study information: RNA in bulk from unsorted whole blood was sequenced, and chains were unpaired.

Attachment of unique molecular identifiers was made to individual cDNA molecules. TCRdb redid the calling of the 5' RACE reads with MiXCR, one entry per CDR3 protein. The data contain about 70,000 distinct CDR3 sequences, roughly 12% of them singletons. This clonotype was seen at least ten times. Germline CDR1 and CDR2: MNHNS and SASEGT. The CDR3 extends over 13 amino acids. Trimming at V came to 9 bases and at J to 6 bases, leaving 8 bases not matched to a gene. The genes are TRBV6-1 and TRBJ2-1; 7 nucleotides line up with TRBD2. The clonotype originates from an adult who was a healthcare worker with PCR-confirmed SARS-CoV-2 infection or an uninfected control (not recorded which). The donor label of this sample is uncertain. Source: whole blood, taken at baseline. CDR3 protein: CASTTSPSNEQFF. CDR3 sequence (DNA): TGTGCCAGTACGACTAGCCCAAGCAATGAGCAGTTCTTC.